A single sample gave rise to the 5 T cell receptor beta chains below, sequenced in a study of T-cell reconstitution after alpha-beta-depleted transplantation in children. As it was prepared, the TCRbeta library received unique molecular identifiers. MiXCR, run by TCRdb on the PCR reads, gives a single entry per CDR3 protein. The sample yields a few hundred thousand distinct CDR3 sequences, approximately 12% seen once. The material sequenced was PBMCs, mostly from graft donor cells, taken 360 days after TCRalphabeta/CD19-depleted stem cell transplant. These receptors were collected from a male patient between 10 and 17 years old who had a stem cell transplant for acute myeloid leukemia, so the T cells may come from the graft donor.

The V call is TRBV28, the J call TRBJ2-7; a weak D match, TRBD1 (5 bases). Per the germline V gene, CDR1 is MDHEN and CDR2 is SYDVKM. The CDR3 loop spans 13 amino acids. V gave up 2 bases and J gave up 7 bases, with 12 bases separating them. The CDR3 DNA reads as TGTGCCAGCAGTTTAAGTGGGGCGAATGAGCAGTACTTC. Translated, it gives CASSLSGANEQYF.

This clonotype was seen ten or more times. The chain joins TRBV3-1 to TRBJ1-1, with TRBD1 identical over 9 bases. The CDR3 length is 18 residues. Germline V gene lookup returns CDR1 LGHDT and CDR2 YNNKEL (reference sequence). J was trimmed by 1 base and V by 0 bases; bases with no gene match: 9. As DNA, the CDR3 is TGTGCCAGCAGCCAAGAGACAGGACAGGGGAAAGGGAACACTGAAGCTTTCTTT. It codes for CASSQETGQGKGNTEAFF.

The chain combines TRBV28 with TRBJ2-1; 7 nucleotides match TRBD2. Germline V gene data show CDR1 as MDHEN and CDR2 as SYDVKM. CDR3 size: 14 residues. After removal of 6 bases from V and 3 bases from J, the junction contained 5 bases not matched to a gene. CDR3 amino acids: CASSDRDYYNEQFF. The CDR3 DNA is TGTGCCAGCAGCGACCGGGACTACTACAATGAGCAGTTCTTC.

This clonotype was recorded many times. This sequence joins TRBV4-2 and TRBJ2-2; D possibly matches TRBD1 or TRBD2 (5 bases each). The CDR3 spans 17 residues. Trimming removed 0 bases at V and 5 bases at J, with 16 bases between. Germline CDR1 and CDR2: LGHNA and YNFKEQ. This chain's CDR3 is CASSQEGAGVVTGELFF. CDR3 coding DNA: TGTGCCAGCAGCCAAGAAGGGGCGGGTGTAGTGACCGGGGAGCTGTTTTTT.

The sample holds a few counts of this clonotype. The gene calls are TRBV20-1 and TRBJ2-4; 11 bases map to TRBD1. The CDR3 is 16 amino acids. Per germline, CDR1 DFQATT and CDR2 SNEGSKA (reference sequence). The junction had 4 bases not matched to a gene; V was cut back by 0 bases and J by 3 bases. The DNA for the CDR3 is TGCAGTGCTAGAGATCCGGGACAGGGGGTCAAAAACATTCAGTACTTC. Translation gives CSARDPGQGVKNIQYF.